A single sample is the source of the 12 T cell receptor beta chains below, sequenced in a study of graft-versus-host responses after intestinal transplantation. Their antigens are not known. Assay used: immunoSEQ multiplex PCR; TCRdb lists only in-frame clones, some missing. The sample includes around 90,000 clones, roughly 92% seen only once; the top ten take around 0.33%. The material sequenced was unstimulated CD4+ T cells sorted from spleen or lymph node cells, taken before intestinal transplant. The receptors here all came from a human donor who received an intestinal transplant.

This clone is a singleton in its sample. In DNA, the CDR3 is TGCGCCAGCAGCTTGGGGCTGAGGACTAGCGGGGGCACCTACAATGAGCAGTTCTTC. The encoded protein is CASSLGLRTSGGTYNEQFF. The chain joins TRBV5-1 to TRBJ2-1, with TRBD2 matching over 13 bases. The CDR3 contains 19 residues. V dropped 0 bases and J dropped 2; count of bases not matched to a gene: 8. The V gene's germline CDR1 is SGHRS and CDR2 YFSETQ.

V is TRBV10-1 and J is TRBJ2-1; TRBD2 agrees at 13 bases. This CDR3 has 18 amino acids. CDR1 is WNHNN and CDR2 is SYGVQD in the germline V gene (reference sequence). The V segment lost 0 bases and the J segment 9 bases; nucleotides outside the gene matches: 11. CDR3 in amino acids: CASSESVSQTSGRSEQFF. CDR3 DNA: TGCGCCAGCAGTGAGTCGGTTTCCCAGACTAGCGGGAGGTCTGAGCAGTTCTTC.

This clone was found once. J is TRBJ1-4 and V is TRBV7-6; 9 bases are a match to TRBD1. The trim removed 5 bases at V and 8 bases at J, leaving 9 bases unmatched. The CDR3 is 15 amino acids. The germline V gene has CDR1 SGHVS and CDR2 FNYEAQ. The CDR3 bases are TGTGCCAGCAGCCAACTTTACAGGGGGCCCGAAAAACTGTTTTTT. Translated, it gives CASSQLYRGPEKLFF. Variable domain in full (rest from reference TRBV7-6 and TRBJ1-4): GAGVSQSPRYKVTKRGQDVALRCDPISGHVSLYWYRQALGQGPEFLTYFNYEAQQDKSGLPNDRFSAERPEGSISTLTIQRTEQRDSAMYRCASSQLYRGPEKLFFGSGTQLSVL.

The chain employs TRBV27 and TRBJ2-4, with D perhaps TRBD1 (6 bases). V lost 8 bases to trimming and J lost 0 bases, with 17 bases between them. The CDR3 covers 16 residues. In germline, CDR1 is MNHEY, CDR2 SMNVEV (reference sequence). The CDR3 is CASPWGPGVAKNIQYF. DNA of the CDR3: TGTGCCAGCCCATGGGGGCCTGGAGTAGCCAAAAACATTCAGTACTTC.

This clone was found a few times. V and J are TRBV19 and TRBJ1-4, with unresolved D. Germline values: CDR1 LNHDA, CDR2 SQIVND (reference sequence). The length of the CDR3 is 17 residues. V lost 1 base to trimming and J lost 4 bases, with 16 bases between them. The CDR3 DNA follows: TGTGCCAGTAGTATAGGTCCGGGCCTGGATGGTAATGAAAAACTGTTTTTT. Protein product: CASSIGPGLDGNEKLFF.

The V and J genes are TRBV5-1 and TRBJ2-5; 10 bases match TRBD2. Trimming took 6 bases from V and 5 from J; bases not matched to a gene: 10. Germline loops: CDR1 SGHRS, CDR2 YFSETQ. The CDR3 spans 15 residues. The CDR3 sequence is CASILSGRTGETQYF. DNA for the CDR3: TGCGCCAGCATCCTTAGCGGGAGGACGGGCGAGACCCAGTACTTC.

V is TRBV5-1 and J is TRBJ2-1, with 11 bases lining up with TRBD1. Trimming removed 4 bases from V and 7 bases from J; junction bases left unmatched: 7. The CDR3 runs 15 residues. Germline lookup yields CDR1 SGHRS and CDR2 YFSETQ. CDR3 DNA sequence: TGCGCCAGCAGCCACGGGACAGGGGGTAAAAATGAGCAGTTCTTC. It is translated as CASSHGTGGKNEQFF. The variable domain in full, completed from reference TRBV5-1 and TRBJ2-1, reads KAGVTQTPRYLIKTRGQQVTLSCSPISGHRSVSWYQQTPGQGLQFLFEYFSETQRNKGNFPGRFSGRQFSNSRSEMNVSTLELGDSALYLCASSHGTGGKNEQFFGPGTRLTVL.

V and J are TRBV19 and TRBJ1-2, with a possible D match to TRBD1 (5 bases). The V end lost 4 bases, the J end lost 3 bases, and 12 bases lay between the germline ends. From germline, CDR1 is LNHDA and CDR2 SQIVND (reference sequence). The CDR3 extends over 14 amino acids. This chain's CDR3 is CASSTPGTDYGYTF. CDR3 DNA sequence: TGTGCCAGTAGTACCCCCGGGACGGACTATGGCTACACCTTC.

The chain joins TRBV5-1 to TRBJ1-2; 7 bases fit TRBD1. Germline V gene lookup returns CDR1 SGHRS and CDR2 YFSETQ. V was clipped by 4 bases and J by 4 bases; unmatched bases: 7. This CDR3 is built from 14 residues. The CDR3 DNA reads as TGCGCCAGCAGCACAGGGACAGAGCTCTATGGCTACACCTTC. It translates to CASSTGTELYGYTF.

V gene TRBV19 combines with J gene TRBJ2-2; D call uncertain. Germline V CDR1 and CDR2: LNHDA, SQIVND (reference sequence). The CDR3 sequence is 14 residues long. Deletions cut 1 base from V and 1 base from J, with 4 bases between. The CDR3 sequence is CASSIAGNTGELFF. For the CDR3, the DNA is TGTGCCAGTAGTATAGCAGGGAACACCGGGGAGCTGTTTTTT.

The chain joins TRBV30 to TRBJ1-5; weak D call: TRBD1 (5 bases). CDR3 length equals 14 residues. Trimming took off 1 base at V and 3 bases at J, with 10 bases between the two ends. CDR1 GTSNPN and CDR2 SVGIG come from the germline V gene (reference sequence). CDR3: CAWSADSYNQPQHF. The DNA of the CDR3 is TGTGCCTGGAGTGCCGACAGTTACAATCAGCCCCAGCATTTT.

This clone occurred a few times. The chain combines TRBV6-6 with TRBJ1-1; D may be TRBD1 (6 bases). CDR1 and CDR2 from the germline V gene are MNHNY and SVGAGI (reference sequence). The CDR3 sequence is 13 residues long. Trimming removed 6 bases at V and 11 bases at J, with 19 bases between. DNA of the CDR3: TGTGCCAGCAGCCCGGACAGAGGACGCGTGGCTTTCTTT. Encoded protein: CASSPDRGRVAFF.